Sequencing of this T cell receptor beta chain was carried out in a study of a mutant IDH1 vaccine in newly diagnosed glioma. Overall study context: Standard pretreatment was either radiotherapy, temozolomide, or, for most, radiochemotherapy with temozolomide.

The V end lost 3 bases, the J end lost 2 bases, and 14 bases lay between the germline ends. The CDR3 covers 15 residues. CDR1 LNHDA and CDR2 SQIVND come from the germline V gene (reference sequence). About this clone itself: Antigen specificity is unknown.

Time point given: baseline, week 1 (first vaccination visit). Treatment: pre-vaccination baseline after standard-of-care therapy. Tumors from donors were new WHO grade 3 or 4 IDH1-mutant astrocytomas with ATRX loss. Whole-study findings and limits: Among patients, around 93% showed immune responses induced by the vaccine.

Data came from immunoSEQ multiplex PCR; TCRdb stores just in-frame clones and leaves some out. The profile covers tens of thousands of clones, with 93% appearing a single time and around 1.2% taken by the ten largest. The source of this sequence is a man aged 35-49 years with glioma. The sample in question was PBMCs, obtained from a glioma patient treated with radiotherapy, temozolomide or both. The chain joins TRBV19 to TRBJ2-7; perhaps TRBD1 as D (6 bases). The CDR3 DNA sequence: TGTGCCAGTAGTATTGGGGGCTCGCCTCCCTACGAGCAGTACTTC. This translates into CASSIGGSPPYEQYF.